Each of the 24 T cell receptor beta chains below was sequenced from the same sample in a study of blood T cell repertoires in COVID-19. Clones were read by immunoSEQ multiplex PCR, and TCRdb kept only the in-frame ones, dropping some. The sample has over 150,000 clones; roughly 90% are singletons. The sample taken for sequencing was peripheral blood. The receptor source for this set is a man aged 50 or older with acute or convalescent COVID-19.

This clone was counted only a few times. V usage is TRBV19 and J usage is TRBJ1-1; D is unclear. Germline assignment: CDR1 LNHDA and CDR2 SQIVND (reference sequence). Deletions cut 5 bases from V and 5 bases from J, with 12 bases between. The CDR3 contains 13 residues. The CDR3 coding sequence is TGTGCCAGTAGTCCCATCAGCGGGACTGAAGCTTTCTTT. Translation: CASSPISGTEAFF.

The chain couples TRBV29-1 to TRBJ1-2; TRBD1 matches at 7 bases. Trimming at V came to 3 bases and at J to 4 bases, leaving 8 bases not matched to a gene. CDR1 and CDR2 (germline): SQVTM, ANQGSEA. The CDR3 totals 14 residues. CDR3: CSVDRTGDLYGYTF. CDR3 bases: TGCAGCGTTGACCGGACAGGCGACCTCTATGGCTACACCTTC.

This rearrangement joins TRBV27 to TRBJ2-1, with D possibly TRBD2 on 5 matching bases. Germline CDR1 MNHEY, CDR2 SMNVEV (reference sequence). The CDR3 covers 12 residues. Trimming took 4 bases from V and 5 from J, leaving 6 bases between them. In nucleotides, the CDR3 is TGTGCCAGCAGTTCAGCGGACAATGAGCAGTTCTTC. As protein: CASSSADNEQFF.

In its sample, this clone was seen once. V usage is TRBV27 and J usage is TRBJ2-7; D perhaps matches TRBD1 (6 bases). Germline CDR1 reads MNHEY; CDR2 reads SMNVEV (reference sequence). This CDR3 contains 13 residues. Trimming shortened V by 3 bases and J by 1 base, and 7 bases separated the two germline ends. The CDR3 DNA reads TGTGCCAGCAGTTTGGACAGTTCCTACGAGCAGTACTTC. Encoded protein: CASSLDSSYEQYF.

This chain uses TRBV11-2 with TRBJ2-1; tentative D call: TRBD2 (5 bases). V was pared by 1 base and J by 10 bases, with 8 bases between. The germline gives CDR1 SGHAT, CDR2 FQNNGV. The CDR3 is 12 amino acids. In DNA, the CDR3 is TGTGCCAGCAGCTTAGGAAGAGGGGAGCAGTTCTTC. Protein product: CASSLGRGEQFF. Supplemented by reference TRBV11-2 and TRBJ2-1, the full variable domain reads EAGVAQSPRYKIIEKRQSVAFWCNPISGHATLYWYQQILGQGPKLLIQFQNNGVVDDSQLPKDRFSAERLKGVDSTLKIQPAKLEDSAVYLCASSLGRGEQFFGPGTRLTVL.

This chain joins TRBV27 and TRBJ2-2, with D possibly TRBD1 on 6 matching bases. CDR3 length: 13 amino acids. CDR1 and CDR2 (germline): MNHEY, SMNVEV (reference sequence). V lost 7 bases and J lost 6, with 12 bases in between. CDR3 in amino acids: CASTTGYAGELFF. The CDR3 DNA sequence: TGTGCCAGCACTACAGGGTACGCCGGGGAGCTGTTTTTT.

The chain's CDR3 is CASSLIGGDSPLHF. The CDR3 DNA reads as TGTGCCAGCAGCTTAATAGGGGGAGATTCACCCCTCCACTTT. V is TRBV7-2 and J is TRBJ1-6; tentative D call: TRBD1 (6 bases). The CDR3 loop spans 14 amino acids. Germline V gives CDR1 SGHTA, CDR2 FQGNSA. The ends were cut back, 2 bases at V and 8 bases at J, with 10 bases in the middle.

The chain carries TRBV28 and TRBJ2-2; 7 nucleotides match TRBD1. From germline, CDR1 is MDHEN and CDR2 SYDVKM. This CDR3 is 15 amino acids long. Trimming removed 6 bases from V and 4 bases from J; junction bases left unmatched: 8. The CDR3 spells CASRTQGRTTGELFF. CDR3 bases: TGTGCCAGCAGGACACAGGGGCGAACCACCGGGGAGCTGTTTTTT.

This clone occurred once. The V and J genes are TRBV4-2 and TRBJ2-1; TRBD2 agrees at 7 bases. This CDR3 is built from 16 residues. Trimming removed 0 bases from V and 1 base from J; junction bases left unmatched: 3. Germline CDR1 is LGHNA and CDR2 is YNFKEQ. CDR3 sequence reads: CASSQDLLASYNEQFF. CDR3 DNA sequence: TGTGCCAGCAGCCAAGATTTACTAGCGTCCTACAATGAGCAGTTCTTC.

J is TRBJ2-7 and V is TRBV5-1; 13 bases fit TRBD2. CDR1 SGHRS and CDR2 YFSETQ come from the germline V gene. V shed 4 bases, J shed 3 bases, and the junction held 7 bases outside the gene matches. The CDR3 length is 16 residues. The CDR3 here is CASSTGTSGTFYEQYF. As DNA, the CDR3 is TGCGCCAGCAGCACGGGGACTAGCGGGACCTTCTACGAGCAGTACTTC. Full variable domain (rest looked up from reference TRBV5-1 and TRBJ2-7): KAGVTQTPRYLIKTRGQQVTLSCSPISGHRSVSWYQQTPGQGLQFLFEYFSETQRNKGNFPGRFSGRQFSNSRSEMNVSTLELGDSALYLCASSTGTSGTFYEQYFGPGTRLTVT.

In its sample, this clone was seen once. The V call is TRBV12-3 or TRBV12-4, the J call TRBJ1-4; D gene uncertain. The ends were cut back, 2 bases at V and 5 bases at J, with 6 bases in the middle. This CDR3 region has 13 residues. The CDR3 loop reads CASSLQVNEKLFF. For the CDR3, the DNA is TGTGCCAGCAGTTTACAGGTCAATGAAAAACTGTTTTTT.

Concerning this clone: The same CDR3 arises from other DNA sequences in this sample as well. The genes are TRBV9 and TRBJ2-2, with TRBD2 matching 8 bases. This CDR3 comprises 16 residues. Germline assignment: CDR1 SGDLS and CDR2 YYNGEE. With 0 bases clipped from V and 0 bases from J, the junction kept 1 base outside the gene matches. The CDR3 region is CASSVAGGSNTGELFF. Here the CDR3 DNA reads TGTGCCAGCAGCGTAGCGGGGGGGTCGAACACCGGGGAGCTGTTTTTT.

This sequence joins TRBV7-8 and TRBJ1-6, with TRBD1 matching 7 bases. The V segment lost 6 bases and the J segment 6 bases; nucleotides outside the gene matches: 5. Germline V CDR1 and CDR2: SGHVS, FQNEAQ. This CDR3 comprises 14 residues. The CDR3: CASRHRDSNSPLHF. CDR3 DNA sequence: TGTGCCAGCAGACACCGGGACAGTAATTCACCCCTCCACTTT.

The rearrangement links TRBV15 to TRBJ2-1; TRBD1 agrees at 7 bases. Germline CDR1 is LNHNV and CDR2 is YYDKDF (reference sequence). J was trimmed by 6 bases and V by 2 bases; bases with no gene match: 4. CDR3 length equals 14 residues. This chain's CDR3 is CATSRRGQANEQFF. DNA for the CDR3: TGTGCCACCAGCAGACGCGGACAGGCCAATGAGCAGTTCTTC.

This clone was seen just once. This rearrangement joins TRBV15 to TRBJ1-2; a possible D gene is TRBD1 (5 bases). V lost 1 base and J lost 4, with 13 bases in between. Germline assignment: CDR1 LNHNV and CDR2 YYDKDF (reference sequence). This CDR3 has 15 residues. The CDR3 loop reads CATSRGGLSSYGYTF. The CDR3 nucleotides read TGTGCCACCAGCAGAGGGGGACTCAGCTCCTATGGCTACACCTTC.

The V and J genes are TRBV5-1 and TRBJ2-1; no clear D. The germline CDR1 and CDR2 sequences are SGHRS and YFSETQ. Between the trimmed V and J ends, which lost 1 base and 5 bases, there was a span of 4 bases. The CDR3 spans 12 residues. CDR3 DNA: TGCGCCAGCAGCTTGTCTAACAATGAGCAGTTCTTC. Its translation is CASSLSNNEQFF.

CDR3 coding DNA: TGCGCCAGCAATGGAGCGGGATCGGGGGAGCAGTTCTTC. Residues: CASNGAGSGEQFF. V gene TRBV10-2 combines with J gene TRBJ2-1; 7 nucleotides match TRBD2. V lost 7 bases and J lost 10; bases outside the gene matches: 10. The CDR3 length is 13 residues. Germline CDR1 is WSHSY and CDR2 is SAAADI.

The chain uses TRBV6-5 and TRBJ1-1; D unclear. Trimming cost V 6 bases and J 2 bases, with 13 bases left between them. Germline CDR1 reads MNHEY; CDR2 reads SVGAGI. The CDR3 is made up of 14 amino acids. The CDR3 spells CASSPTFENTEAFF. Written as DNA, the CDR3 is TGTGCCAGCAGCCCGACATTTGAAAACACTGAAGCTTTCTTT.

The V gene is TRBV24-1, the J gene TRBJ1-4, with TRBD1 matching over 7 bases. V shed 3 bases and J 8 bases; nucleotides not matched to a gene: 5. This CDR3 contains 14 residues. Germline loops: CDR1 KGHDR, CDR2 SFDVKD. CDR3 in DNA: TGTGCCACCAGTGATGGGACAGAGGGGGAAAAACTGTTTTTT. It is translated as CATSDGTEGEKLFF.

The chain employs TRBV7-2 and TRBJ2-5; tentatively, D is TRBD2 (5 bases). The CDR3 is made up of 15 amino acids. Trimming stripped 5 bases from V and 4 bases from J, with 17 bases between. Germline CDR1 and CDR2: SGHTA and FQGNSA. CDR3 sequence reads: CASSPRTGMTETQYF. DNA of the CDR3: TGTGCCAGCAGCCCAAGGACGGGGATGACAGAGACCCAGTACTTC.

This clone turned up a few times. The chain employs TRBV30 and TRBJ1-4, with unresolved D. The germline V gene has CDR1 GTSNPN and CDR2 SVGIG (reference sequence). Trimming removed 1 base from V and 4 bases from J, with 7 bases in between. The CDR3 runs 13 residues. CDR3 sequence reads: CAWSGSSNEKLFF. In DNA form, the CDR3 reads TGTGCCTGGAGTGGATCCAGTAATGAAAAACTGTTTTTT.

The chain is built from TRBV5-1 and TRBJ2-1; D is possibly TRBD1 (5 bases). V lost 0 bases and J lost 10, with 14 bases in between. The length of the CDR3 is 14 residues. Germline loops: CDR1 SGHRS, CDR2 YFSETQ. CDR3 protein: CASSLGQPGLEQFF. The CDR3, as DNA: TGCGCCAGCAGCTTGGGACAGCCGGGCCTCGAGCAGTTCTTC. Together with reference TRBV5-1 and TRBJ2-1, the CDR3 gives the full variable domain: KAGVTQTPRYLIKTRGQQVTLSCSPISGHRSVSWYQQTPGQGLQFLFEYFSETQRNKGNFPGRFSGRQFSNSRSEMNVSTLELGDSALYLCASSLGQPGLEQFFGPGTRLTVL.

In nucleotides, the CDR3 is TGCGCCAGCAGCTTCAGGGTTGGGATGAACACTGAAGCTTTCTTT. Its protein product is CASSFRVGMNTEAFF. V and J are TRBV5-1 and TRBJ1-1; TRBD1 is a possible D gene (5 bases). Trimming left V 2 bases short and J 0 bases short, with 11 bases between. This CDR3 has 15 amino acids. Germline CDR1 is SGHRS and CDR2 is YFSETQ.

This clone was observed a single time. This chain links TRBV6-2 or TRBV6-3 with TRBJ1-2; D is unresolved. V was cut by 2 bases and J by 2 bases, with 9 bases left in between. The CDR3 covers 14 residues. Germline lookup yields CDR1 MNHEY and CDR2 SVGEGT. CDR3 sequence (DNA): TGTGCCAGCAGTTACGAGATCCTCAACTATGGCTACACCTTC. Amino acid sequence: CASSYEILNYGYTF.